This passage covers 16 T cell receptor beta chains from one sample sequenced in a study of cytomegalovirus exposure and HLA in healthy donors (dated by TCRdb to the late 2010s). Library method: the immunoSEQ multiplex PCR assay. For the multiplex PCR, a mixture combining 60 forward primers for TCR Vbeta segments and 13 reverse primers for TCR Jbeta segments was used. In its TCRdb copy, this immuneACCESS table keeps in-frame sequences only and misses some clones. Where compared with another copy, unresolved V genes explain less than half of these, and the others have no known cause. This sample gives under 45,000 clones in total; over 60% of them show up just once. Approximately 7% of the sample lies in the top ten. Sequences were obtained from PBMCs. Receptors were obtained from a man aged 25 to 40 in good health and CMV-seronegative.

The V call is TRBV15, the J call TRBJ1-6, with TRBD1 matching 9 bases. There are 15 residues in the CDR3. Trimming at V came to 9 bases and at J to 0 bases, leaving 3 bases not matched to a gene. CDR1 and CDR2 from the germline V gene are LNHNV and YYDKDF (reference sequence). For the CDR3, the DNA is TGTGCCACGACGACAGGGGGCTCCTATAATTCACCCCTCCACTTT. This gives the protein CATTTGGSYNSPLHF. Combining the CDR3 with reference TRBV15 and TRBJ1-6 gives the whole variable domain DAMVIQNPRYQVTQFGKPVTLSCSQTLNHNVMYWYQQKSSQAPKLLFHYYDKDFNNEADTPDNFQSRRPNTSFCFLDIRSPGLGDTAMYLCATTTGGSYNSPLHFGNGTRLTVT.

The gene calls are TRBV5-1 and TRBJ1-2, with 7 nucleotides matching TRBD1. V dropped 3 bases and J dropped 1; count of bases not matched to a gene: 9. CDR3 length: 16 amino acids. Germline values: CDR1 SGHRS, CDR2 YFSETQ. The CDR3 is CASSSGQDPFNYGYTF. The CDR3, as DNA: TGCGCCAGCAGCTCCGGACAGGACCCGTTTAACTATGGCTACACCTTC.

V and J are TRBV25-1 and TRBJ1-2, with D possibly matching TRBD1 (6 bases). The V gene lost 3 bases and the J gene lost 3 bases, with 8 bases spanning the gap. The CDR3 contains 13 residues. CDR1 MGHDK and CDR2 SYGVNS come from the germline V gene. The CDR3 here is CASSDYRDYGYTF. The CDR3 nucleotides read TGTGCCAGCAGTGACTACAGGGACTATGGCTACACCTTC.

The chain uses TRBV28 and TRBJ2-5; 7 nucleotides align to TRBD1. Germline CDR1 and CDR2: MDHEN and SYDVKM. J was trimmed by 3 bases and V by 4 bases; bases with no gene match: 8. This CDR3 region has 15 residues. The CDR3 protein is CASSSASTGKETQYF. CDR3 nucleotides: TGTGCCAGCAGTTCCGCATCGACAGGGAAAGAGACCCAGTACTTC.

The sample holds one count of this clone. V gene TRBV10-2 combines with J gene TRBJ2-1; 10 nucleotides line up with TRBD2. The CDR3 runs to 14 residues. The junction had 3 bases not matched to a gene; V was cut back by 4 bases and J by 6 bases. Germline assignment: CDR1 WSHSY and CDR2 SAAADI. The CDR3 loop reads CASSVLAGVNEQFF. For the CDR3, the DNA is TGCGCCAGCAGTGTCCTAGCGGGGGTCAATGAGCAGTTCTTC.

The chain employs TRBV7-2 and TRBJ2-7, with 7 positions matching TRBD2. The CDR3 is made up of 13 amino acids. The V and J ends lost 2 bases and 3 bases, in that order; junction bases with no gene match: 1. Per the germline V gene, CDR1 is SGHTA and CDR2 is FQGNSA. The CDR3 nucleotides are TGTGCCAGCAGCTTATGGACTAGCTACGAGCAGTACTTC. Translating it yields CASSLWTSYEQYF.

This clone appeared a single time. The chain couples TRBV4-1 to TRBJ1-1, with D hard to call. Looked up from germline, CDR1 is MGHRA and CDR2 is YSYEKL. The CDR3 is 14 amino acids. V was clipped by 0 bases and J by 0 bases, with 5 bases between them. DNA of the CDR3: TGCGCCAGCAGCCAAGATTTCGTGAACACTGAAGCTTTCTTT. It yields the protein CASSQDFVNTEAFF.

This chain uses TRBV29-1 with TRBJ2-2; D call uncertain. The V gene's germline CDR1 is SQVTM and CDR2 ANQGSEA. This CDR3 has 15 amino acids. Trimming stripped 4 bases from V and 7 bases from J, with 19 bases between. As DNA, the CDR3 is TGCAGCGTTGCGGAAGGAGAGCTACGGGTCGGGGAGCTGTTTTTT. It is translated as CSVAEGELRVGELFF.

The chain joins TRBV15 to TRBJ1-2; D is uncertain. Germline V gene data show CDR1 as LNHNV and CDR2 as YYDKDF (reference sequence). Trimming stripped 5 bases from V and 1 base from J, with 17 bases between. The CDR3 covers 16 residues. CDR3 region: CATSAHPADINYGYTF. The CDR3 bases are TGTGCCACCAGCGCACACCCCGCCGACATTAACTATGGCTACACCTTC. Full variable domain (missing parts from reference TRBV15 and TRBJ1-2): DAMVIQNPRYQVTQFGKPVTLSCSQTLNHNVMYWYQQKSSQAPKLLFHYYDKDFNNEADTPDNFQSRRPNTSFCFLDIRSPGLGDTAMYLCATSAHPADINYGYTFGSGTRLTVV.

The V gene is TRBV7-2, the J gene TRBJ1-5; TRBD1 matches at 7 bases. J was trimmed by 5 bases and V by 5 bases; bases with no gene match: 3. The germline gives CDR1 SGHTA, CDR2 FQGNSA. The length of the CDR3 is 13 residues. In DNA form, the CDR3 reads TGTGCCAGCAGCCCTGACAGGGATCAGCCCCAGCATTTT. Translation gives CASSPDRDQPQHF. The full variable domain, in which reference TRBV7-2 and TRBJ1-5 provide the parts outside the CDR3, is GAGVSQSPSNKVTEKGKDVELRCDPISGHTALYWYRQSLGQGLEFLIYFQGNSAPDKSGLPSDRFSAERTGGSVSTLTIQRTQQEDSAVYLCASSPDRDQPQHFGDGTRLSIL.

The chain employs TRBV28 and TRBJ1-1; D is possibly TRBD1 (6 bases). Germline values: CDR1 MDHEN, CDR2 SYDVKM. The length of the CDR3 is 14 residues. Trimming removed 5 bases from V and 4 bases from J, with 14 bases in between. This CDR3 is CASSRRGGATEAFF. As DNA, the CDR3 is TGTGCCAGCAGTCGAAGGGGGGGGGCCACTGAAGCTTTCTTT.

CDR3 sequence (DNA): TGTGCCAGCAGCTTAGAGACAGGGACTAATGAAAAACTGTTTTTT. This sequence encodes CASSLETGTNEKLFF. The V and J genes are TRBV7-9 and TRBJ1-4, with 7 positions matching TRBD1. Germline CDR1 is SEHNR and CDR2 is FQNEAQ (reference sequence). The CDR3 has 15 residues. Germline trimming cut 1 base from V and 2 bases from J; bases unmatched to any gene: 1.

The chain couples TRBV4-2 to TRBJ2-6; the D gene is possibly TRBD2 (8 bases). Deletions cut 4 bases from V and 4 bases from J, with 20 bases between. From germline, CDR1 is LGHNA and CDR2 YNFKEQ. The CDR3 consists of 18 residues. The CDR3 reads CASSPRGREASGANVLTF. CDR3 DNA: TGTGCCAGCAGCCCGAGGGGGCGGGAGGCTTCGGGGGCCAACGTCCTGACTTTC.

The V and J genes are TRBV6-5 and TRBJ1-4, with D unclear. The length of the CDR3 is 14 residues. V was shortened by 4 bases and J by 0 bases, with 6 bases between the two germline ends. Germline V gene lookup returns CDR1 MNHEY and CDR2 SVGAGI. As DNA, the CDR3 is TGTGCCAGCAGTTCGACAACAACTAATGAAAAACTGTTTTTT. Translation gives CASSSTTTNEKLFF.

The chain's CDR3 is CASSPQLQGSQPQHF. The CDR3 nucleotides read TGTGCCAGCAGTCCACAACTACAGGGGAGTCAGCCCCAGCATTTT. The chain combines TRBV28 with TRBJ1-5, with TRBD1 matching over 7 bases. This CDR3 comprises 15 residues. Germline V gene sequence: CDR1 MDHEN, CDR2 SYDVKM. With 5 bases clipped from V and 6 bases from J, the junction kept 10 bases outside the gene matches.

V gene TRBV4-1 combines with J gene TRBJ2-7; the match to TRBD1 covers 7 bases. V was pared by 0 bases and J by 10 bases, with 6 bases of the junction left unmatched. Germline loops: CDR1 MGHRA, CDR2 YSYEKL. CDR3 size: 13 residues. The CDR3 nucleotides read TGCGCCAGCAGCCAAGATATGGGACAGAATCAGTACTTC. The encoded protein is CASSQDMGQNQYF.